The rows below give T cell receptor beta chains drawn from one sample of a study of PD-L1 blockade in urothelial cancer. The protocol was immunoSEQ multiplex PCR, while the TCRdb copy is restricted to in-frame clones and leaves out a portion. The data show about 24,000 clones, roughly 85% seen once. The input for sequencing was PBMCs, taken around atezolizumab (anti-PD-L1) treatment. The receptors shown here come from a man aged 45-65 years with urothelial cancer. Each CDR3 is given with its conserved first and last residue.

j_gene | v_gene | CDR3aa
TRBJ2-2 | TRBV4-1 | CASSQGRRANTGELFF
TRBJ1-1 | TRBV11-2 | CASSPDSRLNTEAFF
TRBJ2-7 | TRBV6-5 | CASSRQEPYEQYF
TRBJ2-2 | TRBV7-8 | CASSPTVRDTGELFF
TRBJ1-5 | TRBV4-1 | CASSQGTGDSNQPQHF
TRBJ2-7 | TRBV25-1 | CASSESERYLNEQYF
TRBJ2-5 | TRBV19 | CASSPLGQGRGETQYF
TRBJ2-3 | TRBV19 | CASCGASTDTQYF
TRBJ2-3 | TRBV23-1 | CASSVLLRGSKVDTQYF
TRBJ2-5 | TRBV30 | CAWSSKETQYF
TRBJ2-6 | TRBV5-5 | CASSSTGGKVGANVLTF
TRBJ2-5 | TRBV29-1 | CSVVRTGGPRTQYF